The 22 T cell receptor beta chains below come from one sample, sequenced in a study of blood T cell repertoires in COVID-19. Only in-frame clones appear in the TCRdb table, and some are missing; sequencing was by immunoSEQ multiplex PCR. The sample holds around 330,000 clones, roughly 88% seen once. Sequencing was carried out using peripheral blood. These receptors were taken from a woman in her 30s with COVID-19, enrolled during active disease.

The rearrangement joins TRBV19 to TRBJ1-5; 8 bases agree with TRBD1. Germline-derived CDR1 and CDR2 are LNHDA and SQIVND (reference sequence). This CDR3 comprises 16 residues. Trimming at V came to 5 bases and at J to 5 bases, leaving 11 bases not matched to a gene. Here the CDR3 DNA reads TGTGCCAGTAGTCCCCGCCGGACAGGGCCATATCAGCCCCAGCATTTT. As protein: CASSPRRTGPYQPQHF.

The chain carries TRBV28 and TRBJ1-6, with D unclear. Trimming left V 2 bases short and J 9 bases short, with 17 bases between. The CDR3 runs to 16 residues. The germline V gene encodes CDR1 MDHEN and CDR2 SYDVKM. CDR3 region: CASSLTGSPAGSPLHF. The CDR3 region has the DNA TGTGCCAGCAGTTTAACGGGCAGCCCGGCGGGTTCACCCCTCCACTTT.

The V gene is TRBV5-6, the J gene TRBJ1-2; 8 nucleotides align to TRBD1. The CDR3 length is 14 residues. V lost 2 bases and J lost 7; bases outside the gene matches: 7. CDR1 and CDR2 from the germline V gene are SGHDT and YYEEEE. This CDR3 is CASSFQTGESGYTF. CDR3 nucleotide sequence: TGTGCCAGCAGCTTCCAGACAGGGGAGAGTGGCTACACCTTC.

The chain couples TRBV7-9 to TRBJ1-3; 11 bases are a match to TRBD1. The junction had 4 bases not matched to a gene; V was cut back by 3 bases and J by 3 bases. The CDR3 contains 16 residues. CDR1 is SEHNR and CDR2 is FQNEAQ in the germline V gene (reference sequence). In DNA, the CDR3 is TGTGCCAGCAGCTTCGGACAGGGGGCTCGTGGAAACACCATATATTTT. It codes for CASSFGQGARGNTIYF.

The V call is TRBV9, the J call TRBJ1-5; no firm D call. The CDR3 covers 13 residues. Germline-derived CDR1 and CDR2 are SGDLS and YYNGEE. V lost 4 bases to trimming and J lost 7 bases, with 12 bases between them. CDR3 sequence: CASSPSGGQPQHF. CDR3 DNA: TGTGCCAGCAGCCCTTCGGGCGGGCAGCCCCAGCATTTT.

The rearrangement uses TRBV3-1 (or the pseudogene TRBV3-2) and TRBJ2-1; TRBD2 aligns across 11 bases. Germline CDR1 and CDR2: LGHDT and YNNKEL (reference sequence). The V segment lost 5 bases and the J segment 0 bases; nucleotides outside the gene matches: 6. The CDR3 consists of 17 residues. CDR3 sequence: CASSTPGLADSYNEQFF. CDR3 sequence (DNA): TGTGCCAGCAGCACGCCGGGACTAGCGGACTCCTACAATGAGCAGTTCTTC.

This clone showed up just a few times. The chain has TRBV7-2 and TRBJ1-1; TRBD1 might be the D (5 bases). Per the germline V gene, CDR1 is SGHTA and CDR2 is FQGNSA. Trimming removed 5 bases at V and 1 base at J, with 11 bases between. This CDR3 is built from 14 residues. The CDR3 DNA follows: TGTGCCAGCAGCCAGGGCCCCGGGAACACTGAAGCTTTCTTT. This sequence encodes CASSQGPGNTEAFF.

The chain has TRBV18 and TRBJ2-3; TRBD1 might be the D (6 bases). The V gene's germline CDR1 is KGHSH and CDR2 LQKENI. V lost 4 bases to trimming and J lost 2 bases, with 10 bases between them. The CDR3 length is 14 residues. CDR3 sequence: CASSLGQNTDTQYF. The CDR3 DNA reads TGTGCCAGCTCACTGGGACAAAACACAGATACGCAGTATTTT.

The chain recombines TRBV12-3 or TRBV12-4 with TRBJ1-1; no firm D call. Trimming left V 5 bases short and J 6 bases short, with 13 bases between. This CDR3 is 13 amino acids long. In DNA, the CDR3 is TGTGCCAGCAGTCCGGGTCTGGCGGCTGAAGCTTTCTTT. Encoded protein: CASSPGLAAEAFF.

This clone came up once. V gene TRBV9 combines with J gene TRBJ2-2; D is unclear. The CDR3 extends over 17 amino acids. Trimming shortened V by 3 bases and J by 5 bases, and 20 bases separated the two germline ends. Germline V CDR1 and CDR2: SGDLS, YYNGEE. The CDR3 DNA sequence: TGTGCCAGCAGCGGGGCCGTAGATCGACCCCTTACCGGGGAGCTGTTTTTT. Its protein product is CASSGAVDRPLTGELFF.

The V and J genes are TRBV11-2 and TRBJ1-2, with 7 bases that match TRBD1. J was trimmed by 6 bases and V by 5 bases; bases with no gene match: 6. The CDR3 is 13 residues long. Looked up from germline, CDR1 is SGHAT and CDR2 is FQNNGV. CDR3 loop: CASSPRGLHGYTF. The CDR3 DNA is TGTGCCAGCAGCCCAAGGGGGCTACATGGCTACACCTTC. Filled out from reference TRBV11-2 and TRBJ1-2, the complete variable domain reads EAGVAQSPRYKIIEKRQSVAFWCNPISGHATLYWYQQILGQGPKLLIQFQNNGVVDDSQLPKDRFSAERLKGVDSTLKIQPAKLEDSAVYLCASSPRGLHGYTFGSGTRLTVV.

This clone was detected many times. The chain employs TRBV7-9 and TRBJ2-2; 10 bases agree with TRBD1. Per the germline V gene, CDR1 is SEHNR and CDR2 is FQNEAQ (reference sequence). Trimming cost V 6 bases and J 4 bases; bases outside gene matches: 8. The CDR3 spans 16 residues. The CDR3 protein is CASSYSRDRGTGELFF. The CDR3 region has the DNA TGTGCCAGCAGTTACTCCCGGGACAGGGGCACCGGGGAGCTGTTTTTT. The variable domain in full, completed from reference TRBV7-9 and TRBJ2-2, reads DTGVSQNPRHKITKRGQNVTFRCDPISEHNRLYWYRQTLGQGPEFLTYFQNEAQLEKSRLLSDRFSAERPKGSFSTLEIQRTEQGDSAMYLCASSYSRDRGTGELFFGEGSRLTVL.

The rearrangement links TRBV4-3 to TRBJ2-7; D is unresolved. Germline values: CDR1 LGHNA, CDR2 YSLEER. This CDR3 has 14 amino acids. V was pared by 1 base and J by 3 bases, with 10 bases between. The CDR3 DNA is TGCGCCAGCAGCCAAGGACAAACCTACTACGAGCAGTACTTC. It specifies CASSQGQTYYEQYF.

This chain joins TRBV16 and TRBJ2-1; D not certain. The CDR3 covers 14 residues. V dropped 1 base and J dropped 5 bases, with 9 bases sitting between them. Germline assignment: CDR1 KGHSY and CDR2 FQNENV. DNA of the CDR3: TGTGCCAGCAGCCAATTCTCAACTCACAATGAGCAGTTCTTC. It yields the protein CASSQFSTHNEQFF.

The chain is built from TRBV9 and TRBJ2-7; maybe TRBD1 (5 bases). The CDR3 runs 15 residues. Germline V gene sequence: CDR1 SGDLS, CDR2 YYNGEE. The germline V and J ends were trimmed by 2 bases and 0 bases, with 12 bases remaining between them. The CDR3 region is CASSVGRASSYEQYF. CDR3 coding DNA: TGTGCCAGCAGCGTTGGCAGGGCGAGCTCCTACGAGCAGTACTTC.

The V and J genes are TRBV11-3 and TRBJ1-1; no firm D call. Trimming stripped 0 bases from V and 0 bases from J, with 23 bases between. CDR3 length equals 20 residues. From germline, CDR1 is SGHNT and CDR2 YENEEA. This chain's CDR3 is CASSLDRRMESGIMNTEAFF. As DNA, the CDR3 is TGTGCCAGCAGCTTAGATAGGAGGATGGAGTCAGGTATTATGAACACTGAAGCTTTCTTT.

The chain links TRBV30 to TRBJ1-5; 7 positions agree with TRBD1. CDR3 size: 13 residues. CDR1 is GTSNPN, CDR2 SVGIG, per germline (reference sequence). The V gene end was trimmed by 2 bases and the J gene end by 8 bases; junction bases not matched to a gene: 6. Here the CDR3 reads CAWSKGAIEPQHF. The CDR3 coding sequence is TGTGCCTGGAGTAAGGGGGCTATTGAGCCCCAGCATTTT.

The chain is built from TRBV6-4 and TRBJ2-1, with 7 bases matching TRBD2. Trimming took 3 bases from V and 3 from J; bases not matched to a gene: 5. Germline V lookup: CDR1 MRHNA, CDR2 SNTAGT. CDR3 length equals 15 residues. The CDR3 here is CASSEVGGFYNEQFF. CDR3 sequence (DNA): TGTGCCAGCAGTGAAGTCGGGGGGTTCTACAATGAGCAGTTCTTC.

The CDR3: CASSGRPGFSGNTIYF. DNA of the CDR3: TGTGCCAGTAGTGGCCGCCCCGGGTTCTCTGGAAACACCATATATTTT. V usage is TRBV19 and J usage is TRBJ1-3; D not certain. CDR1 and CDR2 (germline): LNHDA, SQIVND (reference sequence). This CDR3 region has 16 residues. Deletions cut 5 bases from V and 0 bases from J, with 14 bases between. Combining the CDR3 with reference TRBV19 and TRBJ1-3 gives the whole variable domain DGGITQSPKYLFRKEGQNVTLSCEQNLNHDAMYWYRQDPGQGLRLIYYSQIVNDFQKGDIAEGYSVSREKKESFPLTVTSAQKNPTAFYLCASSGRPGFSGNTIYFGEGSWLTVV.

The rearrangement uses TRBV13 and TRBJ2-3, with TRBD1 matching over 9 bases. The CDR3 sequence is 14 residues long. Germline CDR1 is PRHDT and CDR2 is FYEKMQ (reference sequence). V lost 5 bases, J lost 5 bases, and 5 bases stayed unmatched. The CDR3 region has the DNA TGTGCCAGCAGCCCAGGACAGGGGATAGATACGCAGTATTTT. As protein: CASSPGQGIDTQYF.

The J gene is TRBJ1-5, the V gene TRBV12-3 or TRBV12-4; D is unclear. Trimming left V 8 bases short and J 2 bases short, with 10 bases between. This CDR3 has 13 amino acids. The CDR3 DNA reads as TGTGCCAGCTCAGATTTTCGCAATCAGCCCCAGCATTTT. This sequence encodes CASSDFRNQPQHF.

The chain combines TRBV11-2 with TRBJ2-7, with D tentatively TRBD1 (5 bases). The germline V gene encodes CDR1 SGHAT and CDR2 FQNNGV. The CDR3 is made up of 12 amino acids. V was trimmed by 5 bases and J by 3 bases, leaving 8 bases between them. This CDR3 reads CASSPDSYEQYF. The CDR3 region has the DNA TGTGCCAGCAGCCCTGACAGCTACGAGCAGTACTTC.